A single sample gave rise to the 25 T cell receptor beta chains below, sequenced in a study of human T cells and chemical hapten exposure. As to time point: patch test 3, about 24 weeks after DPC sensitization. Treatment meaning: therapeutic diphenylcyclopropenone sensitization with weekly scalp DPC. MiXCR, applied by TCRdb to the RACE reads, yields one record per CDR3 protein. The profile covers under 200,000 distinct CDR3 sequences, with roughly 25% appearing a single time and 2.1% taken by the ten largest. The source material was whole blood, sampled in connection with sensitization to the hapten diphenylcyclopropenone (DPC). Receptors originate from a woman under 30 with alopecia areata. Some clones in this sample may be carry-over from other donors' samples.

Only a few counts were recorded for this clonotype. V usage is TRBV6-6 and J usage is TRBJ2-7; 7 bases are shared with TRBD1. V shed 6 bases and J 4 bases; nucleotides not matched to a gene: 12. The CDR3 spans 15 residues. Germline V lookup: CDR1 MNHNY, CDR2 SVGAGI (reference sequence). The CDR3 loop is CASSLFGQAEYEQYF. CDR3 nucleotide sequence: TGTGCCAGCAGCCTTTTCGGACAGGCCGAATACGAGCAGTACTTC.

The rearrangement links TRBV4-2 to TRBJ2-7; no clear D. The CDR3 length is 14 residues. The germline V and J ends were trimmed by 3 bases and 3 bases, with 12 bases remaining between them. Germline V gives CDR1 LGHNA, CDR2 YNFKEQ. The CDR3 is CASSHINGDYEQYF. In nucleotides, the CDR3 is TGTGCCAGCAGCCATATCAATGGAGACTACGAGCAGTACTTC.

The chain uses TRBV6-5 and TRBJ2-5, with no clear D. CDR1 is MNHEY, CDR2 SVGAGI, per germline. The CDR3 totals 14 residues. V lost 0 bases and J 0 bases, leaving 5 bases between the germline ends. CDR3 sequence: CASSYSPYQETQYF. The DNA of the CDR3 is TGTGCCAGCAGTTACTCGCCGTACCAAGAGACCCAGTACTTC.

This clonotype came up a few times. This chain links TRBV30 with TRBJ2-7, with D perhaps TRBD1 or TRBD2 (5 bases each). There are 13 residues in the CDR3. Germline V gives CDR1 GTSNPN, CDR2 SVGIG (reference sequence). The V gene lost 2 bases and the J gene lost 4 bases, with 12 bases spanning the gap. The CDR3 is CAWSFGGSYEQYF. The CDR3 DNA is TGTGCCTGGAGTTTTGGGGGTTCTTACGAGCAGTACTTC.

CDR3 region: CASSHTGGETQYF. The CDR3 bases are TGTGCCAGCAGCCACACAGGGGGAGAGACCCAGTACTTC. This chain joins TRBV12-3 or TRBV12-4 and TRBJ2-5, with 8 bases identical to TRBD1. J lost 4 bases, V lost 6 bases, and 4 bases had no gene match. CDR3 length: 13 residues.

This clonotype was detected a few times. CDR3 DNA: TGTGCCAGCAGAGGACAGGGCGGCGTAGCTTTCTTT. Translated: CASRGQGGVAFF. The rearrangement uses TRBV25-1 and TRBJ1-1; 8 bases are shared with TRBD1. The CDR3 is made up of 12 amino acids. Unmatched junction bases numbered 7, after V lost 6 bases and J lost 10 bases. CDR1 is MGHDK and CDR2 is SYGVNS in the germline V gene. Combining the CDR3 with reference TRBV25-1 and TRBJ1-1 gives the whole variable domain EADIYQTPRYLVIGTGKKITLECSQTMGHDKMYWYQQDPGMELHLIHYSYGVNSTEKGDLSSESTVSRIRTEHFPLTLESARPSHTSQYLCASRGQGGVAFFGQGTRLTVV.

V gene TRBV7-2 combines with J gene TRBJ1-1, with D perhaps matching TRBD1 (6 bases). Germline V gene data show CDR1 as SGHTA and CDR2 as FQGNSA. V lost 3 bases, J lost 2 bases, and 16 bases lay in between. The length of the CDR3 is 16 residues. The CDR3 DNA sequence: TGTGCCAGCAGCTTGACAGGAGGAGGAAGAAACACTGAAGCTTTCTTT. Translating gives CASSLTGGGRNTEAFF.

This clonotype was observed a few times. The gene calls are TRBV28 and TRBJ2-1; tentatively, D is TRBD2 (6 bases). CDR3 length: 13 amino acids. Germline lookup yields CDR1 MDHEN and CDR2 SYDVKM. Trimming cost V 3 bases and J 7 bases, with 10 bases left between them. Here the CDR3 DNA reads TGTGCCAGCAGTTTGGGGGGAGCTAATGAGCAGTTCTTC. This gives the protein CASSLGGANEQFF.

In this sample, this clonotype turned up a few times. The genes are TRBV5-1 and TRBJ1-1; D unclear. Germline V gene sequence: CDR1 SGHRS, CDR2 YFSETQ. V dropped 5 bases and J dropped 1 base, with 9 bases sitting between them. The CDR3 spans 13 residues. The CDR3 protein is CASRQGSNTEAFF. CDR3 DNA sequence: TGCGCCAGCAGGCAAGGGTCGAACACTGAAGCTTTCTTT.

The genes are TRBV3-1 and TRBJ2-7; D is unresolved. CDR3 length: 14 residues. CDR1 is LGHDT, CDR2 YNNKEL, per germline (reference sequence). Trimming took off 4 bases at V and 7 bases at J, with 17 bases between the two ends. The DNA for the CDR3 is TGTGCCAGCAGCCGCGACCTAGAGCCTAGAGAGCAGTACTTC. Translation: CASSRDLEPREQYF.

On this clonotype: This likely comes from a read error, as the CDR3 has no conserved phenylalanine or tryptophan at its end. J is TRBJ2-7 and V is TRBV10-3; either TRBD1 or TRBD2 may fit D (6 bases each). The CDR3 contains 15 residues. Germline V gene data show CDR1 as ENHRY and CDR2 as SYGVKD. Trimming took 0 bases from V and 6 from J, leaving 15 bases between them. The CDR3 DNA is TGTGCCATCAGTGAGTCGGGGCAGGGGAGGATCGAGCAGTACCTC. Its translation: CAISESGQGRIEQYL.

The chain recombines TRBV10-3 with TRBJ1-5; a weak D match, TRBD1 (5 bases). CDR1 ENHRY and CDR2 SYGVKD come from the germline V gene. This CDR3 is 15 amino acids long. V was clipped by 2 bases and J by 1 base, with 9 bases between them. CDR3 sequence reads: CAISEGGESNQPQHF. The DNA of the CDR3 is TGTGCCATCAGTGAGGGGGGGGAAAGCAATCAGCCCCAGCATTTT.

The gene calls are TRBV2 and TRBJ2-3, with a tentative D call TRBD2 (6 bases). In germline, CDR1 is SNHLY, CDR2 FYNNEI. The CDR3 has 10 amino acids. The CDR3 nucleotides read TGTGCGTCGGGGGAAGATACGCAGTATTTT. Translation gives CASGEDTQYF.

This clonotype was seen a few times. The gene calls are TRBV7-9 and TRBJ2-7; D gene ambiguous. Trimming took 8 bases from V and 2 from J, leaving 16 bases between them. The CDR3 covers 14 residues. Germline V lookup: CDR1 SEHNR, CDR2 FQNEAQ (reference sequence). The DNA of the CDR3 is TGTGCCAGCGTTCGACTTATTGGGACCTACGAGCAGTACTTC. Translated, it gives CASVRLIGTYEQYF.

This clonotype has just a few counts. The chain joins TRBV2 to TRBJ1-1; TRBD1 is a possible D gene (6 bases). The CDR3 is 12 residues long. Germline assignment: CDR1 SNHLY and CDR2 FYNNEI. V dropped 4 bases and J dropped 5 bases, with 8 bases sitting between them. The CDR3 protein is CASSVRGTEAFF. DNA of the CDR3: TGTGCCAGCAGTGTGAGGGGGACTGAAGCTTTCTTT.

The rearrangement links TRBV3-2 to TRBJ2-5. TRBV3-2 is designated a pseudogene. CDR3 length equals 16 residues. CDR3 DNA: TGTGCCAGCAGCCATCTTATAGGATACAGAGTAGAGACCCAGTACTTC. This encodes CASSHLIGYRVETQYF.

This clonotype was counted once. The CDR3 coding sequence is TGCGCCAGCAGCAGACAGGCCTTAATGAACACTGAAGCTTTCTTT. This codes for CASSRQALMNTEAFF. The V and J genes are TRBV5-1 and TRBJ1-1; a possible D gene is TRBD1 (6 bases). CDR1 and CDR2 (germline): SGHRS, YFSETQ. Trimming left V 4 bases short and J 0 bases short, with 13 bases between. The CDR3 covers 15 residues. Full variable domain (outside the CDR3, taken from reference TRBV5-1 and TRBJ1-1): KAGVTQTPRYLIKTRGQQVTLSCSPISGHRSVSWYQQTPGQGLQFLFEYFSETQRNKGNFPGRFSGRQFSNSRSEMNVSTLELGDSALYLCASSRQALMNTEAFFGQGTRLTVV.

The V gene is TRBV5-1, the J gene TRBJ2-5; 9 bases fit TRBD2. The CDR3 spans 14 residues. The trim removed 5 bases at V and 5 bases at J, leaving 7 bases unmatched. Germline V gene data show CDR1 as SGHRS and CDR2 as YFSETQ. The CDR3 DNA follows: TGCGCCAGCAGACTACTAGCGGGCAGGGAGACCCAGTACTTC. This translates into CASRLLAGRETQYF.

Concerning this clonotype: One end of the junction does not line up with germline, which may come from a read error. This chain links TRBV10-3 with TRBJ2-6; tentatively, D is TRBD1 or TRBD2 (5 bases each). The CDR3 consists of 16 residues. The V gene's germline CDR1 is ENHRY and CDR2 SYGVKD. The CDR3 DNA sequence: TGTGTCATCCCGGGGCAGGCCTCGGCGGGGGCCAACGTCCTGACTTTC. Translated, it gives CVIPGQASAGANVLTF.

The chain employs TRBV20-1 and TRBJ2-1, with 9 positions matching TRBD1. The CDR3 has 14 amino acids. From germline, CDR1 is DFQATT and CDR2 SNEGSKA (reference sequence). Trimming at V came to 6 bases and at J to 2 bases, leaving 5 bases not matched to a gene. CDR3 nucleotide sequence: TGCAGTGCGGGAGGACAGGGGACCTACAATGAGCAGTTCTTC. It encodes CSAGGQGTYNEQFF.

This chain links TRBV5-1 with TRBJ1-4; D is uncertain. This CDR3 region has 14 residues. Germline values: CDR1 SGHRS, CDR2 YFSETQ. The germline V and J ends were trimmed by 0 bases and 5 bases, with 8 bases remaining between them. CDR3 bases: TGCGCCAGCAGCTTGGACATCGTAAATGAAAAACTGTTTTTT. Translation: CASSLDIVNEKLFF.

This clonotype was counted only a few times. The chain joins TRBV28 to TRBJ2-2; possibly TRBD2 for D (6 bases). The V gene lost 2 bases and the J gene lost 2 bases, with 18 bases spanning the gap. Germline V lookup: CDR1 MDHEN, CDR2 SYDVKM. CDR3 length: 18 amino acids. The CDR3 sequence is CASSLNRWDSRNTGELFF. DNA for the CDR3: TGTGCCAGCAGTTTAAATAGGTGGGACTCCCGAAACACCGGGGAGCTGTTTTTT.

The chain is built from TRBV29-1 and TRBJ1-3, with D maybe TRBD1 (6 bases). Germline V gene lookup returns CDR1 SQVTM and CDR2 ANQGSEA. This CDR3 is built from 17 residues. Trimming took off 6 bases at V and 0 bases at J, with 21 bases between the two ends. This CDR3 is CSVRGTTNKSSGNTIYF. CDR3 DNA: TGCAGCGTGAGAGGGACAACGAACAAAAGCTCTGGAAACACCATATATTTT.

The chain is built from TRBV20-1 and TRBJ2-2, with D uncertain. Germline CDR1 DFQATT, CDR2 SNEGSKA (reference sequence). The CDR3 contains 12 residues. V dropped 2 bases and J dropped 7 bases, with 8 bases sitting between them. The CDR3 reads CSARLDDGELFF. The CDR3 nucleotides are TGCAGTGCTAGACTTGACGACGGGGAGCTGTTTTTT.

This clonotype came up a few times. The CDR3 reads CASSTRGGIPEAFF. DNA for the CDR3: TGTGCCAGCAGCACGAGAGGGGGCATTCCTGAAGCTTTCTTT. This sequence joins TRBV27 and TRBJ1-1; 7 bases match TRBD1. There are 14 residues in the CDR3. Germline-derived CDR1 and CDR2 are MNHEY and SMNVEV (reference sequence). The V gene end was trimmed by 6 bases and the J gene end by 6 bases; junction bases not matched to a gene: 10.